A single sample is the source of the 16 T cell receptor beta chains below, sequenced in a study of T-cell reconstitution after alpha-beta-depleted transplantation in children. Unique molecular identifiers were incorporated into the prepared TCRbeta library. TCRdb itself ran the PCR reads through MiXCR, one entry per CDR3 protein. The profile shows 600,000 to 700,000 distinct CDR3 sequences, approximately 15% of them singletons. This specimen consisted of PBMCs from the stem cell graft donor, obtained from the stem cell graft. These receptors all stem from a human donor who donated a stem cell graft to a child with acute myeloid leukemia.

This clonotype was seen a few times. The gene calls are TRBV7-9 and TRBJ2-1; unclear D gene. The CDR3 totals 11 residues. Germline V CDR1 and CDR2: SEHNR, FQNEAQ (reference sequence). DNA for the CDR3: TGTGCGGTCAAGGTCAGTGATGAGCAGTTCTTC. It translates to CAVKVSDEQFF.

This clonotype appeared many times. This chain connects TRBV30 to TRBJ1-1, with D possibly being TRBD1 (6 bases). V lost 0 bases, J lost 1 base, and 9 bases lay in between. The CDR3 sequence is 14 residues long. Germline CDR1 GTSNPN, CDR2 SVGIG (reference sequence). The CDR3 sequence: CAWSVTGANTEAFF. CDR3 in DNA: TGTGCCTGGAGTGTAACGGGGGCGAACACTGAAGCTTTCTTT. Based on the CDR3 plus reference TRBV30 and TRBJ1-1, the full variable domain is SQTIHQWPATLVQPVGSPLSLECTVEGTSNPNLYWYRQAAGRGLQLLFYSVGIGQISSEVPQNLSASRPQDRQFILSSKKLLLSDSGFYLCAWSVTGANTEAFFGQGTRLTVV.

Only a few counts were recorded for this clonotype. The chain recombines TRBV29-1 with TRBJ1-2; D unclear. Trimming stripped 1 base from V and 4 bases from J, with 13 bases between. The CDR3 is 14 residues long. CDR1 and CDR2 from the germline V gene are SQVTM and ANQGSEA. The chain's CDR3 is CSVEVTEPPYGYTF. CDR3 sequence (DNA): TGCAGCGTTGAAGTAACAGAGCCCCCCTATGGCTACACCTTC.

V is TRBV5-1 and J is TRBJ2-5, with D unclear. Trimming cost V 0 bases and J 2 bases, with 11 bases left between them. The germline V gene encodes CDR1 SGHRS and CDR2 YFSETQ. The CDR3 runs 15 residues. The CDR3 DNA reads as TGCGCCAGCAGCTTGGCTGCGGCTTTGCAAGAGACCCAGTACTTC. Its translation is CASSLAAALQETQYF.

This clonotype was detected many times. The chain couples TRBV5-1 to TRBJ1-1; D unclear. Trimming removed 0 bases from V and 1 base from J, with 7 bases in between. The V gene's germline CDR1 is SGHRS and CDR2 YFSETQ. This CDR3 has 14 residues. The CDR3 sequence: CASSLAVTNTEAFF. CDR3 DNA sequence: TGCGCCAGCAGCTTGGCCGTAACGAACACTGAAGCTTTCTTT.

The chain employs TRBV12-3 or TRBV12-4 and TRBJ1-5; no clear D gene. This CDR3 is 13 amino acids long. The V end lost 2 bases, the J end lost 5 bases, and 7 bases lay between the germline ends. The CDR3 nucleotides read TGTGCCAGCAGTTTATATCGTGATCAGCCCCAGCATTTT. This encodes CASSLYRDQPQHF.

This clonotype came up a few times. J is TRBJ1-2 and V is TRBV20-1, with TRBD1 as a possible D gene (5 bases). This CDR3 has 14 residues. Germline loops: CDR1 DFQATT, CDR2 SNEGSKA (reference sequence). Trimming took 6 bases from V and 4 from J, leaving 18 bases between them. CDR3 amino acids: CSARAGESFYGYTF. CDR3 in DNA: TGCAGTGCCCGAGCGGGGGAATCTTTCTATGGCTACACCTTC.

The sample holds many counts of this clonotype. The J gene is TRBJ2-1, the V gene TRBV20-1, with 8 bases that match TRBD2. V shed 6 bases, J shed 3 bases, and the junction held 7 bases outside the gene matches. Germline CDR1 DFQATT, CDR2 SNEGSKA (reference sequence). The CDR3 is 14 amino acids. CDR3 bases: TGCAGTGCCTCAGGACTAGCAGACTACAATGAGCAGTTCTTC. It translates to CSASGLADYNEQFF.

V gene TRBV7-8 combines with J gene TRBJ2-2, with 7 nucleotides matching TRBD1. The germline V gene encodes CDR1 SGHVS and CDR2 FQNEAQ. The ends lost 5 bases at V and 6 bases at J; junction bases unmatched: 6. CDR3 length: 14 residues. CDR3 in amino acids: CASSTTGASGELFF. CDR3 DNA sequence: TGTGCCAGCAGCACTACAGGGGCATCCGGGGAGCTGTTTTTT.

This clonotype appeared a few times. The rearrangement joins TRBV24-1 to TRBJ2-1, with 8 bases fitting TRBD2. Germline V lookup: CDR1 KGHDR, CDR2 SFDVKD. The CDR3 is made up of 15 amino acids. V lost 2 bases to trimming and J lost 8 bases; unmatched junction nucleotides: 7. CDR3 region: CATSDSRGGEDEQFF. The CDR3, as DNA: TGTGCCACCAGTGATTCTCGGGGGGGAGAGGATGAGCAGTTCTTC.

The chain joins TRBV5-1 to TRBJ1-6, with unresolved D. Germline loops: CDR1 SGHRS, CDR2 YFSETQ. The CDR3 is 13 residues long. Trimming left V 5 bases short and J 8 bases short, with 11 bases between. The CDR3 sequence is CASRLDGDSPLHF. CDR3 nucleotide sequence: TGCGCCAGCAGGCTGGACGGAGATTCACCCCTCCACTTT. The variable domain in full, with the rest retrieved from reference TRBV5-1 and TRBJ1-6, is KAGVTQTPRYLIKTRGQQVTLSCSPISGHRSVSWYQQTPGQGLQFLFEYFSETQRNKGNFPGRFSGRQFSNSRSEMNVSTLELGDSALYLCASRLDGDSPLHFGNGTRLTVT.

This clonotype was recorded many times. The chain is built from TRBV20-1 and TRBJ2-1; 7 nucleotides agree with TRBD2. In germline, CDR1 is DFQATT, CDR2 SNEGSKA (reference sequence). The CDR3 is 15 amino acids. Trimming took 3 bases from V and 1 from J; bases not matched to a gene: 6. DNA of the CDR3: TGCAGTGCTAGTGGGCGGGGGAGATCCTACAATGAGCAGTTCTTC. Its translation: CSASGRGRSYNEQFF.

This clonotype was seen many times. The chain recombines TRBV27 with TRBJ1-1, with D unclear. Trimming stripped 5 bases from V and 1 base from J, with 8 bases between. CDR3 length equals 13 residues. CDR1 and CDR2 from the germline V gene are MNHEY and SMNVEV (reference sequence). CDR3 protein: CASSPNGNTEAFF. The CDR3 DNA reads TGTGCCAGCAGTCCCAATGGGAACACTGAAGCTTTCTTT.

This clonotype was observed a single time. The chain's CDR3 is CASSQDPGSAEAFF. The CDR3 DNA reads TGCGCCAGCAGCCAAGATCCCGGGTCGGCGGAAGCTTTCTTT. The genes are TRBV4-1 and TRBJ1-1; D not certain. Between the trimmed V and J ends, which lost 0 bases and 8 bases, there was a span of 13 bases. The length of the CDR3 is 14 residues. Germline-derived CDR1 and CDR2 are MGHRA and YSYEKL.

This clonotype was picked up many times. The V call is TRBV20-1, the J call TRBJ2-1; 11 bases match TRBD2. J was trimmed by 5 bases and V by 3 bases; bases with no gene match: 12. CDR3 length: 17 residues. From germline, CDR1 is DFQATT and CDR2 SNEGSKA (reference sequence). The CDR3, as DNA: TGCAGTGCTAGTTATAACGCCATAGCGGGGGGGAACAATGAGCAGTTCTTC. This codes for CSASYNAIAGGNNEQFF.

This clonotype has just a few counts. J is TRBJ2-4 and V is TRBV20-1; no reliable D call. The V and J ends lost 2 bases and 4 bases respectively, with 18 bases between them. The CDR3 spans 16 residues. Germline CDR1 DFQATT, CDR2 SNEGSKA (reference sequence). The CDR3 protein is CSARNPLQTTKNIQYF. The CDR3 coding sequence is TGCAGTGCTAGAAACCCATTGCAGACCACTAAAAACATTCAGTACTTC.